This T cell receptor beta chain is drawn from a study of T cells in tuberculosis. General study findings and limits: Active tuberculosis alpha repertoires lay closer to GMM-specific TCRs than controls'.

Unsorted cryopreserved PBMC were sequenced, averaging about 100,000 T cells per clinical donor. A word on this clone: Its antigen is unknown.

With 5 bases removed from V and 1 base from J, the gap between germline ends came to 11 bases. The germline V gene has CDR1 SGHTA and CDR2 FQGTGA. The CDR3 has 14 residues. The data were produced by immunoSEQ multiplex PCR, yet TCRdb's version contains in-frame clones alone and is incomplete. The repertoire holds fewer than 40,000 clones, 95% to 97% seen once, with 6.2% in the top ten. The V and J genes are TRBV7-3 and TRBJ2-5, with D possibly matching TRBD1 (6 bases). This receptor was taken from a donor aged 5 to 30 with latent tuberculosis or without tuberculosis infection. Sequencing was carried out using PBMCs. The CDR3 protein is CASSPTGLQETQYF. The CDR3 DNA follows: TGTGCCAGCAGCCCTACAGGGCTCCAAGAGACCCAGTACTTC.